This T cell receptor beta chain is from a study of lymphopenia after photon versus proton radiotherapy. Data came from immunoSEQ multiplex PCR; TCRdb stores just in-frame clones and leaves some out. The table records under 70,000 clones, 85% to 95% of them present only once. CDR1 is SGHTA and CDR2 is FQGNSA in the germline V gene. The V end was cut by 4 bases, the J end by 0 bases, with 7 bases between. The CDR3 length is 13 residues. A note on this clone: What it binds is not known.

Study-wide results and limits: Relative stability marked proton patients; photon patients lost diversity and naive cells. Larger post-nadir TCR diversity loss correlated inversely with survival in deceased patients. Authors raise, but do not show, better survival with proton therapy. After lymphocyte nadir, photon-treated repertoires showed oligoclonal expansion, especially CD8+ Temra.

The sequence was obtained from a woman aged 40 to 50 with cholangiocarcinoma. The sample in question was peripheral blood, obtained from a patient treated with photon-based radiotherapy. The chain has TRBV7-2 and TRBJ2-7; D gene unclear. CDR3 in DNA: TGTGCCAGCAGCTCCCATGCCTCCTACGAGCAGTACTTC. It is translated as CASSSHASYEQYF.